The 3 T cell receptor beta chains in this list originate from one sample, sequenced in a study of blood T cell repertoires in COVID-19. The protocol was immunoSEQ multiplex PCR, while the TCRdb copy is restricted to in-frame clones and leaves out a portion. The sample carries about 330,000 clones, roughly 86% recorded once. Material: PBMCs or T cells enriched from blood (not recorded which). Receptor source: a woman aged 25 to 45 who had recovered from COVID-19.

The CDR3 nucleotides read TGCGCCAGCAGCCAAGACGGGGGTTTGCGTCAGCCCCAGCATTTT. Translating it yields CASSQDGGLRQPQHF. The V and J genes are TRBV4-1 and TRBJ1-5; D is possibly TRBD1 (5 bases). Trimming took off 0 bases at V and 6 bases at J, with 12 bases between the two ends. Germline V gives CDR1 MGHRA, CDR2 YSYEKL. This CDR3 has 15 residues.

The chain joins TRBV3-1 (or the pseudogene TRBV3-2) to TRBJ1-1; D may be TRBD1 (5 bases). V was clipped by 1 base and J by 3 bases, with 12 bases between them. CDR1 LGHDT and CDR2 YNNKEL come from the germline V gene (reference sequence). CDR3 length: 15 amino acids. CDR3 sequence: CASSQVAGRDTEAFF. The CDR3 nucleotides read TGTGCCAGCAGCCAAGTCGCAGGGCGCGACACTGAAGCTTTCTTT.

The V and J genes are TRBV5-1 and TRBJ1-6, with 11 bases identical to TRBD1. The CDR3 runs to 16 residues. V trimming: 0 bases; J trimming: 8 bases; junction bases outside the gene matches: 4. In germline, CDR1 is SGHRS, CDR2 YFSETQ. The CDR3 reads CASSLGTGGLDSPLHF. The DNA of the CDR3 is TGCGCCAGCAGCTTGGGGACAGGGGGCTTGGATTCACCCCTCCACTTT.